This T cell receptor beta chain was obtained from a study of blood T cells in healthy people across ages (dated by TCRdb to the mid-2010s). Notes on the research overall: In model experiments, template switching captured roughly one uniquely barcoded TCR beta cDNA molecule for every two T cells. Using deep sequencing normalized with unique cDNA molecular identifiers, the study measured how TCR beta repertoire diversity changes with age. Four age groups were formed from the donors: young (average 16 years), middle-aged (more than 35), aged (about 68) and long-lived (approximately 78). To avoid experimental bias, donors of different ages were distributed randomly across sequencing lanes. Using the same blood draw, the study looked at two additional independent replicas of 1 million unique cDNA reads for two donors, one aged 18 to 30 and the other aged 80 or older.

The donors were roughly 39 Caucasian individuals from Russia, aged about 6 to 100 years, who were systemically healthy. Each donor gave ten milliliters of peripheral blood, collected into EDTA-treated Vacutainer tubes. Ficoll-Paque density-gradient centrifugation was used to isolate PBMCs, with at least 7 million per sample. Total RNA, at least 5 micrograms per sample, was extracted from PBMCs with Trizol reagent. Naive CD45RAhigh/CD27high T cell percentages were measured by flow cytometry on a PBMC aliquot from every donor. The research as a whole found: Observed TCR beta diversity per million T cells fell roughly linearly with age, and a significant reduction was already apparent by age approximately 41. Total diversity estimates from one million sequenced T cells were considered lower bounds and underestimates. The percentage of naive T cells measured by flow cytometry correlated strongly with observed TCR beta diversity. Compared with the aged group, the long-lived group had more naive CD4+ T cells, fewer expanded clones and increased TCR diversity, a pattern suggesting age selection. Bulk unsorted PBMC profiling prevented conclusive comparison of naive and antigen-experienced compartments. The CMV infection status of donors was not known, potentially confounding age-related changes in expanded clonotypes.

In regard to this clonotype: It has no known antigen specificity. Since a much larger clone is just one base distant, this may be a read error.

Receptor libraries were prepared by 5' RACE. Sequencing used an Illumina HiSeq 2500. A second roughly 7 to 12 cycle PCR used a sample-barcoded 5' primer and a J-beta primer mix. Each TCR beta cDNA molecule received a unique molecular identifier from a template-switch 5' adaptor carrying 12 random nucleotides. Each sample yielded at least 3 million CDR3-containing paired-end reads. First-strand cDNA was synthesized from all RNA with the Mint cDNA synthesis kit, primed by a TRBC-specific oligonucleotide. After uracil-DNA glycosylase treatment, a first 18-cycle PCR used universal primers M1SS and BC2_uni_R on all cDNA. In the original analysis: Each sample was normalized by randomly selecting 1 million high-quality reads, each carrying a distinct molecular identifier. Instead of being binned into consensus sequences, reads with shared molecular identifiers were discarded. CDR3 identification, clonotype clustering and error correction used MiTCR with a Q25 quality threshold and the strictest error-elimination algorithm. Lower-bound total TCR beta diversity was estimated with a nonparametric unseen species model using Euler transformation. The public sequencing data were trimmed at Q25 with fastp and processed into clonotypes with MiXCR by TCRdb, which kept only in-frame beta chains. Rows are unified per CDR3 protein, each entry keeping the most common DNA and genes. V and J calls and clone size were set by TCRdb, not the authors. Across this sample there are some 1.4 million distinct CDR3 sequences, with around 42% seen only once. The top ten hold less than 8% of the sample.

The CDR3 holds 17 amino acids from the cysteine to the phenylalanine. The retained sequence is limited to the CDR3, 51 bases, with the frame set at the first base. Looking up the germline V gene yields CDR1 SQVTM and CDR2 ANQGSEA. This TCR was sampled from a woman in her late teens or twenties in good health. The sequence links TRBV29-1 to TRBJ2-1, with the D call tentatively TRBD1 or TRBD2, each fitting 5 bases. The J call may be in error: the DNA end matches TRBJ2-7 better. Sequencing was carried out using blood. The nucleotide sequence reads as follows: TGCAGCGTTGAAGAAGTAGGGAGCCTCCAAGGGGCCAATGAGCAGTACTTC. This yields the protein CSVEEVGSLQGANEQYF.